These T cell receptor beta chains were read from a single sample in a study of T cell repertoires in cytomegalovirus infection. TCRdb fed the reads into MiXCR, producing one record per CDR3 protein. The top ten clones hold about 24% of a sample with approximately 500,000 distinct CDR3 sequences, 16% of them seen once. Sequencing was done on a sample of CD8+ T cells from PBMCs. The receptors come from a human donor in good health (CMV status not recorded). Some clones in this sample may be carry-over from other donors' samples. CDR3s include the opening cysteine and the closing phenylalanine or tryptophan. D genes are given only for firm matches. Where a row states a size, it is once, few, many or the class of an expanded clone; other rows omit it.

D: TRBD2
J: TRBJ2-1
V: TRBV2
size: NA
DNA: TGTGCCAGCAAATCTAGCGGGGGGGCCTACAATGAGCAGTTCTTC
CDR3: CASKSSGGAYNEQFF

D: TRBD2
J: TRBJ2-7
V: TRBV7-9
size: many
DNA: TGTGCCAGCAGCTTACCCAGCGGGGGGATCTACGAGCAGTACTTC
CDR3: CASSLPSGGIYEQYF

D: NA
J: TRBJ2-3
V: TRBV29-1
size: once
DNA: TGCGGCGTTGAAATACGGGTAGAAGTAGGCACGCAGTATTTT
CDR3: CGVEIRVEVGTQYF

D: TRBD1
J: TRBJ1-2
V: TRBV7-9
size: few
DNA: TGTGCCAGCAGGAAAAGCCGGGACAGGGCGTTCTATGGCTACACCTTC
CDR3: CASRKSRDRAFYGYTF

D: NA
J: TRBJ2-5
V: TRBV7-8
size: many
DNA: TGTGCCAGCAGCTTAAATACAGGGAGCCGGGAGACCCAGTACTTC
CDR3: CASSLNTGSRETQYF

D: NA
J: TRBJ2-7
V: TRBV5-4
size: NA
DNA: TGTGCCAGCAGCTTCGGAGATCTCTACTACGAGCAGTACTTC
CDR3: CASSFGDLYYEQYF

D: TRBD1
J: TRBJ1-5
V: TRBV27
size: NA
DNA: TGTGCCAGCAGTTACAGGGGCGTCAATCTGCCCCAGCATTTT
CDR3: CASSYRGVNLPQHF

D: NA
J: TRBJ2-1
V: TRBV7-4
size: many
DNA: TGTGCCAGCAGCCCCCCAAATACGAATGAGCAGTTCTTC
CDR3: CASSPPNTNEQFF

D: NA
J: TRBJ2-5
V: TRBV6-1
size: few
DNA: TGTGCCAGCAGTGTAACAGGGATACAAGAGACCCAGTACTTC
CDR3: CASSVTGIQETQYF

D: TRBD2
J: TRBJ2-1
V: TRBV5-6
size: many
DNA: TGTGCCAGCAGCGCGGGACTAGCGGGAGGGCGGGCACACAATGAGCAGTTCTTC
CDR3: CASSAGLAGGRAHNEQFF

D: NA
J: TRBJ2-7
V: TRBV7-9
size: many
DNA: TGTGCCAGCAGCTTACGTGGGGGTTACTACGAGCAGTACTTC
CDR3: CASSLRGGYYEQYF

D: NA
J: TRBJ1-1
V: TRBV4-1
size: many
DNA: TGCGCCAGCAGCCAAGAACTCACGTTGAACACTGAAGCTTTCTTT
CDR3: CASSQELTLNTEAFF

D: TRBD1
J: TRBJ2-3
V: TRBV7-2
size: many
DNA: TGTGCCAGCAGCTTGGGACAGATGAACACAGATACGCAGTATTTT
CDR3: CASSLGQMNTDTQYF

D: NA
J: TRBJ1-5
V: TRBV9
size: few
DNA: TGTGCCAGCAGCGTTGCGGAAGGGCAGCCCCAGCATTTT
CDR3: CASSVAEGQPQHF

D: NA
J: TRBJ1-1
V: TRBV19
size: few
DNA: TGTGCCAGCAAAGGACCGATTACTGAAGCTTTCTTT
CDR3: CASKGPITEAFF

D: NA
J: TRBJ2-3
V: TRBV5-6
size: NA
DNA: TGTGCCAGCAGCTTCGCCGGGGACACAGATACGCAGTATTTT
CDR3: CASSFAGDTDTQYF

D: NA
J: TRBJ2-7
V: TRBV6-5
size: NA
DNA: TGTGCCAGCAGTTACGGTGCGGGACCGCCCTACGAGCAGTACTTC
CDR3: CASSYGAGPPYEQYF

D: NA
J: TRBJ2-1
V: TRBV9
size: few
DNA: TGTGCCAGCAGCGTATGGGGAAATGAGCAGTTCTTC
CDR3: CASSVWGNEQFF

D: TRBD2
J: TRBJ2-3
V: TRBV28
size: many
DNA: TGTGCCAGCCTCCCTTGGGGGAGGGGCACGGGATATACGCAGTATTTT
CDR3: CASLPWGRGTGYTQYF

D: NA
J: TRBJ2-7
V: TRBV15
size: few
DNA: TGTGCCACCAGCAGAGGAACAGGGTTAGACCCCTACGAGCAGTACTTC
CDR3: CATSRGTGLDPYEQYF

D: TRBD2
J: TRBJ2-5
V: TRBV7-2
size: many
DNA: TGTGCCAGCAGCCCCGGTGGAGGGTACGGGACTAGCGGGAGAAGGGAGACCCAGTACTTC
CDR3: CASSPGGGYGTSGRRETQYF

D: NA
J: TRBJ1-3
V: TRBV3-1
size: NA
DNA: TGTGCCAGCAGCAAGACGGCTTACTTCTCTGGAAACACCATATATTTT
CDR3: CASSKTAYFSGNTIYF

D: NA
J: TRBJ1-5
V: TRBV4-1
size: few
DNA: TGCGCCAGCAGCCGAGACAGATTCCTGGGCAATCAGCCCCAGCATTTT
CDR3: CASSRDRFLGNQPQHF

D: NA
J: TRBJ2-4
V: TRBV28
size: NA
DNA: TGTGCCAGCAGCCCCCTGGGGGAAGGAGCCAAAAACATTCAGTACTTC
CDR3: CASSPLGEGAKNIQYF

D: NA
J: TRBJ1-1
V: TRBV30
size: many
DNA: TGTGCCTGGAGTTTTGGGGGTTATGGGAAGTCGGGAGGAGCTTTCTTT
CDR3: CAWSFGGYGKSGGAFF

D: NA
J: TRBJ2-7
V: TRBV4-2
size: NA
DNA: TGTGCCAGCAGCACCCGGGGTAGTGGTTCCTACGAGCAGTACTTC
CDR3: CASSTRGSGSYEQYF

D: TRBD2
J: TRBJ2-3
V: TRBV20-1
size: few
DNA: TGCAGTGCTAGAGAAAGACTAGCGACAGATACGCAGTATTTT
CDR3: CSARERLATDTQYF

D: NA
J: TRBJ2-1
V: TRBV7-9
size: many
DNA: TGTGCCAGCAGCTTAGTATCCGTTAGCTCCTACAATGAGCAGTTCTTC
CDR3: CASSLVSVSSYNEQFF

D: NA
J: TRBJ2-1
V: TRBV5-6
size: many
DNA: TGTGCCAGCAAATTCAGTGGAAATGAGCAGTTCTTC
CDR3: CASKFSGNEQFF

D: NA
J: TRBJ2-1
V: TRBV20-1
size: NA
DNA: TGCAGTGCTAGAGAACGGGGGTCCAATGAGCAGTTCTTC
CDR3: CSARERGSNEQFF

D: NA
J: TRBJ2-7
V: TRBV5-1
size: NA
DNA: TGCGCCAGCAGCTTGGGGGACCAGGGGAGCTCCTACGAGCAGTACTTC
CDR3: CASSLGDQGSSYEQYF

D: TRBD2
J: TRBJ2-7
V: TRBV28
size: many
DNA: TGTGCCAGCACCTCTGGGAGGGTCGGCTACGAGCAGTACTTC
CDR3: CASTSGRVGYEQYF

D: TRBD2
J: TRBJ2-3
V: TRBV24-1
size: many
DNA: TGTGCCACCAGTGATTTGACGGAAGCGGGAGGGCACACAGATACGCAGTATTTT
CDR3: CATSDLTEAGGHTDTQYF

D: NA
J: TRBJ1-1
V: TRBV19
size: many
DNA: TGTGCCAGTAGTCGTCTTTCGGGGCAGGCTGAAGCTTTCTTT
CDR3: CASSRLSGQAEAFF

D: NA
J: TRBJ2-1
V: TRBV6-5
size: NA
DNA: TGTGCCAGCAGCCGCCTACAATTCTACAATGAGCAGTTCTTC
CDR3: CASSRLQFYNEQFF